This is a list of T cell receptor beta chains from one sample in a study of post-analysis software for immune sequencing data. TCRdb itself ran the PCR reads through MiXCR, one entry per CDR3 protein. The sample lists roughly 800,000 distinct CDR3 sequences, around 42% occurring once. The material sequenced was blood. All receptors derive from a girl aged 5 to 17 with multiple sclerosis. The CDR3 runs from the conserved cysteine through the conserved F or W. The D gene is left open where the match is weak. Clone size is given for some rows only: seen once, a few or many times, or a class if the clone is expanded.

J gene	D gene	V gene	clone size	CDR3 protein	CDR3 DNA
TRBJ2-3	NA	TRBV4-3	NA	CASSQEWGSTDTQYF	TGCGCCAGCAGCCAAGAATGGGGGAGTACAGATACGCAGTATTTT
TRBJ2-7	NA	TRBV6-5	NA	CASSRDSAYEQYF	TGTGCCAGCAGCCGAGACTCAGCCTACGAGCAGTACTTC
TRBJ2-1	NA	TRBV2	NA	CASSDLGAGWNEQFF	TGTGCCAGCAGTGATCTCGGAGCCGGATGGAATGAGCAGTTCTTC
TRBJ2-7	NA	TRBV12-3/TRBV12-4	NA	CASSLYTGRHEQYF	TGTGCCAGCAGTTTATATACCGGGCGGCACGAGCAGTACTTC
TRBJ2-1	TRBD1	TRBV5-6	few	CASSFRDRGLNEQFF	TGTGCCAGCAGCTTCCGGGACAGGGGGCTTAATGAGCAGTTCTTC
TRBJ1-4	NA	TRBV7-8	NA	CASSLGGPGANEKLFF	TGTGCCAGCAGCTTAGGGGGTCCAGGTGCCAATGAAAAACTGTTTTTT
TRBJ2-1	TRBD1	TRBV29-1	few	CSAQTGGPAYNEQFF	TGCAGCGCCCAAACAGGGGGACCCGCCTACAATGAGCAGTTCTTC
TRBJ2-5	TRBD1	TRBV12-3/TRBV12-4	few	CASSLAPDRTETQYF	TGTGCCAGCAGTTTAGCCCCGGACAGGACGGAGACCCAGTACTTC
TRBJ2-1	NA	TRBV3-1	NA	CASSPPGVNSHEQFF	TGTGCCAGCAGCCCTCCGGGCGTAAATTCCCATGAGCAGTTCTTC
TRBJ2-1	NA	TRBV29-1	NA	CSVGFAAYNEQFF	TGCAGCGTTGGATTTGCAGCCTACAATGAGCAGTTCTTC
TRBJ2-3	TRBD1	TRBV4-1	NA	CASSHIGQDLTDMQYF	TGCGCCAGCAGCCATATAGGACAGGACCTAACAGATATGCAGTATTTT
TRBJ2-7	NA	TRBV6-6	NA	CASTPFPGEQYF	TGTGCCAGCACCCCATTCCCCGGCGAGCAGTACTTC
TRBJ2-5	NA	TRBV28	NA	CASISRPQETQYF	TGTGCCAGCATTTCTAGACCACAAGAGACCCAGTACTTC
TRBJ2-4	NA	TRBV20-1	NA	CSARDGLRDAKNIQYF	TGCAGTGCTAGAGATGGGCTGAGGGACGCCAAAAACATTCAGTACTTC
TRBJ2-7	NA	TRBV11-2	few	CASTMGRYEQYF	TGTGCCAGCACAATGGGCAGGTACGAGCAGTACTTC
TRBJ2-3	TRBD1	TRBV6-6	NA	CASTEGQGIDTQYF	TGTGCCAGCACCGAGGGACAGGGAATAGATACGCAGTATTTT
TRBJ2-1	TRBD1	TRBV5-1	NA	CASSLDGDRGHEQFF	TGCGCCAGCAGCTTGGACGGGGACAGGGGGCATGAGCAGTTCTTC
TRBJ2-3	NA	TRBV6-1	NA	CASLRGGGIFSTDTQYF	TGTGCCAGCCTCAGGGGGGGAGGCATTTTCAGCACAGATACGCAGTATTTT
TRBJ1-6	NA	TRBV12-3/TRBV12-4	NA	CASSLKGVSSPLHF	TGTGCCAGCAGTTTGAAGGGAGTTAGTTCACCCCTCCACTTT
TRBJ2-7	NA	TRBV4-3	many	CASSQTRGYEQYF	TGCGCCAGCAGCCAGACTAGGGGTTACGAGCAGTACTTC
TRBJ2-1	TRBD2	TRBV20-1	NA	CSARGSSGSISYNGQFF	TGCAGTGCTAGAGGTAGTAGCGGGAGTATCTCCTACAATGGGCAGTTCTTC
TRBJ1-1	NA	TRBV24-1	NA	CATQLGAFF	TGTGCCACTCAGTTAGGAGCTTTCTTT
TRBJ1-2	NA	TRBV12-3/TRBV12-4	NA	CASSPGSQKANYGYTF	TGTGCCAGCAGTCCCGGGTCCCAGAAAGCTAACTATGGCTACACCTTC
TRBJ2-5	TRBD1	TRBV27	NA	CASSTGTGLAETQYF	TGTGCCAGCAGTACCGGGACAGGGTTAGCCGAGACCCAGTACTTC
TRBJ2-1	TRBD1	TRBV20-1	NA	CSAPSLDRGNEQFF	TGCAGTGCTCCCTCCTTAGACAGGGGCAATGAGCAGTTCTTC
TRBJ1-2	NA	TRBV20-1	NA	CSAFRNGEEMYGYTF	TGCAGTGCTTTCCGGAACGGTGAGGAAATGTATGGCTACACCTTC
TRBJ2-3	TRBD2	TRBV20-1	NA	CSATTSTSQGFDTQYF	TGCAGTGCTACGACTAGCACGAGTCAAGGCTTTGATACGCAGTATTTT
TRBJ1-2	NA	TRBV14	NA	CASSQRLQGKKTYGYTF	TGTGCCAGCAGCCAACGCCTACAGGGTAAGAAGACCTATGGCTACACCTTC
TRBJ2-5	NA	TRBV5-1	NA	CASSWGPGGETQYF	TGCGCCAGCAGCTGGGGCCCTGGGGGAGAGACCCAGTACTTC
TRBJ2-2	NA	TRBV6-5	NA	CASSRTVTGELFF	TGTGCCAGCAGCCGGACTGTTACCGGGGAGCTGTTTTTT
TRBJ2-4	NA	TRBV7-2	NA	CASSFGEGQYF	NA
TRBJ2-1	NA	TRBV15	few	CATSRARAYEQFF	TGTGCCACCAGCAGAGCTAGGGCATATGAGCAGTTCTTC
TRBJ1-1	NA	TRBV7-8	NA	CASSLTESPFEAFF	TGTGCCAGCAGCTTAACGGAAAGTCCGTTTGAAGCTTTCTTT
TRBJ1-2	NA	TRBV3-1	few	CASSQGTLGGDYGYTF	TGTGCCAGCAGCCAAGGGACCTTGGGAGGAGACTATGGCTACACCTTC
TRBJ2-3	NA	TRBV9	NA	CASSVDGQGRSFTDTQYF	TGTGCCAGCAGCGTAGATGGGCAGGGTAGGAGCTTCACAGATACGCAGTATTTT
TRBJ2-1	NA	TRBV7-8	few	CASSSGLGVSYNEQFF	TGTGCCAGCAGCTCGGGACTGGGGGTCTCCTACAATGAGCAGTTCTTC
TRBJ2-2	NA	TRBV4-3	NA	CASSQESNVNTGELFF	TGCGCCAGCAGCCAAGAGTCGAATGTCAACACCGGGGAGCTGTTTTTT
TRBJ2-5	TRBD2	TRBV7-2	NA	CASISGEGLETQYF	TGTGCCAGCATATCCGGGGAGGGGCTGGAGACCCAGTACTTC
TRBJ2-5	NA	TRBV9	NA	CVSSPPYQETQYF	TGTGTCAGCAGCCCCCCCTACCAAGAGACCCAGTACTTC
TRBJ2-3	TRBD2	TRBV6-5	NA	CASSYYGLAGDAPDTQYF	TGTGCCAGCAGTTACTATGGACTAGCGGGAGATGCCCCAGATACGCAGTATTTT
TRBJ1-6	NA	TRBV4-2	NA	CASSGVGGSPPLHF	TGTGCCAGCAGCGGTGTGGGGGGGTCTCCACCCCTCCACTTT
TRBJ2-6	TRBD1	TRBV2	few	CASSNTGEGANVLTF	TGTGCCAGCAGTAACACAGGGGAGGGGGCCAACGTCCTGACTTTC
TRBJ2-1	TRBD2	TRBV7-9	few	CASSPPPGLAGGNDYNEQFF	TGTGCCAGCAGCCCCCCCCCCGGTCTAGCGGGAGGTAATGATTACAATGAGCAGTTCTTC
TRBJ1-2	NA	TRBV7-9	NA	CADGELPGYTF	TGTGCCGACGGAGAGCTTCCTGGCTACACCTTC
TRBJ2-7	NA	TRBV7-3	few	CASSLTSGVSEQYF	TGTGCCAGCAGCTTAACCTCTGGGGTGAGCGAGCAGTACTTC
TRBJ1-2	TRBD1	TRBV29-1	NA	CSVTTGERVDTF	TGCAGCGTTACGACAGGGGAAAGGGTCGACACCTTC
TRBJ2-3	NA	TRBV9	NA	CASSAPGTDTQYF	TGTGCCAGCAGCGCACCAGGGACAGATACGCAGTATTTT
TRBJ1-2	TRBD1	TRBV3-1	NA	CASSRSLTGSRDYGYTF	TGTGCCAGCAGCCGAAGCCTGACAGGGTCACGGGACTATGGCTACACCTTC
TRBJ2-4	NA	TRBV7-9	NA	CASSLASEEEQYF	TGTGCCAGCAGCTTAGCGTCGGAGGAAGAGCAGTACTTC
TRBJ1-2	NA	TRBV27	NA	CASSLRGSQDSYGYTF	TGTGCCAGCAGTTTAAGGGGTAGTCAAGACAGCTATGGCTACACCTTC
TRBJ2-7	NA	TRBV28	NA	CASSLLGPVSYEQYF	TGTGCCAGCAGTTTATTAGGGCCGGTCTCCTACGAGCAGTACTTC
TRBJ2-1	NA	TRBV27	few	CASSLSPQVEQFF	TGTGCCAGCAGTTTATCCCCCCAAGTAGAGCAGTTCTTC
TRBJ1-2	TRBD1	TRBV10-3	few	CAHRGESNYGYTF	TGTGCGCACAGGGGAGAAAGCAACTATGGCTACACCTTC
TRBJ2-1	NA	TRBV4-1	NA	CASSQGFGLAINEQFF	TGCGCCAGCAGCCAAGGATTCGGCCTAGCGATAAATGAGCAGTTCTTC
TRBJ2-1	NA	TRBV20-1	NA	CSARTITSPYNEQFF	TGCAGTGCTAGGACAATAACCAGCCCCTACAATGAGCAGTTCTTC
TRBJ2-1	NA	TRBV2	few	CASSPDREQFF	TGTGCCAGCAGTCCCGACAGGGAGCAGTTCTTC
TRBJ1-1	NA	TRBV18	NA	CASSGSRGTEAFF	TGTGCCAGCTCTGGGAGCCGCGGGACTGAAGCTTTCTTT
TRBJ1-2	NA	TRBV3-1	once	CASNEGFNYGYTF	TGTGCCAGCAATGAGGGGTTCAACTATGGCTACACCTTC